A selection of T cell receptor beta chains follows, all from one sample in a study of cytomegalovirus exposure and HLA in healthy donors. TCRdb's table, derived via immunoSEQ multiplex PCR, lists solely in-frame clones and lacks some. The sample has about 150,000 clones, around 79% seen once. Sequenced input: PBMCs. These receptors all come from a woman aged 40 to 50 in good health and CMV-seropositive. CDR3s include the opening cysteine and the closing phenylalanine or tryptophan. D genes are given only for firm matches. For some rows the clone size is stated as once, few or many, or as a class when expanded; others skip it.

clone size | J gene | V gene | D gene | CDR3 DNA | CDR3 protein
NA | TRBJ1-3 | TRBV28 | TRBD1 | TGTGCCAGCACCACAGGGGAAGGTGGAAACACCATATATTTT | CASTTGEGGNTIYF
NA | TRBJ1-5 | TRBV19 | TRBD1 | TGTGCCAGTAGTATGACAGGGATTAGCAATCAGCCCCAGCATTTT | CASSMTGISNQPQHF
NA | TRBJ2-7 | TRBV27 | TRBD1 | TGTGCCAGCAGCCTCCGGGACAGGGGACCCTACGAGCAGTACTTC | CASSLRDRGPYEQYF
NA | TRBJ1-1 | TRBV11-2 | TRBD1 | TGTGCCAGCAGCTTAACAGGGGCGGTCACTGAAGCTTTCTTT | CASSLTGAVTEAFF
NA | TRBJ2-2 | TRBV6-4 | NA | TGTGCCAGCAGTGACTCGGGACAGAACACCGGGGAGCTGTTTTTT | CASSDSGQNTGELFF
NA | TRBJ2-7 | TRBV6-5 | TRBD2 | TGTGCCAGTGGGACTAGCGGGGGGGCCTACGAGCAGTACTTC | CASGTSGGAYEQYF
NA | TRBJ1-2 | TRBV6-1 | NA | TGTGCCGGGCTGGGGCAGGGCTATGGCTACACCTTC | CAGLGQGYGYTF
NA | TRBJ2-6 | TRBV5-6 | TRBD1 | TGTGCCAGCACCCCAGGGGGACAGGGTCTTACTGGGGCCAACGTCCTGACTTTC | CASTPGGQGLTGANVLTF
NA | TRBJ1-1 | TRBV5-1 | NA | TGCGCCAGCAGCCCCTTGTTGGCGGGGAACACTGAAGCTTTCTTT | CASSPLLAGNTEAFF
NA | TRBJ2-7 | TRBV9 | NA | TGTGCCAGCAGCGTAGGGGGGCGTGGGGTCTACGAGCAGTACTTC | CASSVGGRGVYEQYF
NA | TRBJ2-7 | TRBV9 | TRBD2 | TGTGCCAGCAGCCCCGGGACTAGCGGGTACGAGCAGTACTTC | CASSPGTSGYEQYF
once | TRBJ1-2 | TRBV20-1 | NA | TGCAGTGCCGACAGTAACTATGGCTACACCTTC | CSADSNYGYTF
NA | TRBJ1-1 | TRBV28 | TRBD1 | TGTGCCAGCAGGGCTCCCAGGGGGCTTCGCACTGAAGCTTTCTTT | CASRAPRGLRTEAFF
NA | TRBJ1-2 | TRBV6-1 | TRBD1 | TGTGCCAGCAGTGACTTCGGGACAGGGGGCGTCTATGGCTACACCTTC | CASSDFGTGGVYGYTF
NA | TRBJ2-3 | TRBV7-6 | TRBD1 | TGTGCCAGCAGCTTAGCGAGACAGGGGACAAGTACGCAGTATTTT | CASSLARQGTSTQYF
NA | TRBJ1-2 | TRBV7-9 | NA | TGTGCCAGCAGCTTAATAACGGGGTCCTATGGCTACACCTTC | CASSLITGSYGYTF
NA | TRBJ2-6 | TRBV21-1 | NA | TGTGCCAGCCCCGAGGTCAGCTCTGGGGCCAACGTCCTGACTTTC | CASPEVSSGANVLTF
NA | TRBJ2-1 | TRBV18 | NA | TGTGCCAGCTCACCCGACTTCAATGAGCAGTTCTTC | CASSPDFNEQFF
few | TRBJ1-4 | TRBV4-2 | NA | TGTGCCAGCAGCCAAGGAGGGGGTTGGGATGAAAAACTGTTTTTT | CASSQGGGWDEKLFF
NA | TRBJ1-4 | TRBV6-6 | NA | TGTGCCAGCAGTTACTCAAGTTCGGGTAATGAAAAACTGTTTTTT | CASSYSSSGNEKLFF
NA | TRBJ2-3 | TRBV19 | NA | TGTGCCAGTGCCCCAATGCAGGCAGAGCTGGGAGATACGCAGTATTTT | CASAPMQAELGDTQYF
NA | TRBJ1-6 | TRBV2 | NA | TGTGCCAGCCGACAGAGCTCCTATAATTCACCCCTCCACTTT | CASRQSSYNSPLHF
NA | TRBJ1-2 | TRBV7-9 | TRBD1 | TGTGCCAGCAGCTTATTCCAGGGGGCGGCGGATGGCTACACCTTC | CASSLFQGAADGYTF
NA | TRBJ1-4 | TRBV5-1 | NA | TGCGCCAGCAGCCGGGCAACTAATGAAAAACTGTTTTTT | CASSRATNEKLFF
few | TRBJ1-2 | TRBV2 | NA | TGTGCCAGCAGTGCCAAACAGGGAGCCCTTTATGGCTACACCTTC | CASSAKQGALYGYTF
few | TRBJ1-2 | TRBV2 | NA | TGTGCCAGCACCCCAAGCAGACAGAACTATGGCTACACCTTC | CASTPSRQNYGYTF
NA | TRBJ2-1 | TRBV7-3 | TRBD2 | TGTGCCAGCAGCCCGCAACCTGCGGGGGGACACAATGAGCAGTTCTTC | CASSPQPAGGHNEQFF
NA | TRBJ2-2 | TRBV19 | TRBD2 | TGTGCCAGTAGTATATCGGGGGGGATGAACACCGGGGAGCTGTTTTTT | CASSISGGMNTGELFF
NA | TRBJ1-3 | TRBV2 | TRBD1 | TGTGCCAGCAGAGCCGGGACAGCTGGAAACACCATATATTTT | CASRAGTAGNTIYF
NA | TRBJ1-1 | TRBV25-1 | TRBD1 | TGTGCCAGCAAGGGACAGGGAAACACTGAAGCTTTCTTT | CASKGQGNTEAFF